A single count supports the clone carrying this T cell receptor (beta chain). Its specificity is not known. The CDR3 spans 13 residues. Germline values: CDR1 SNHLY, CDR2 FYNNEI. The V end was cut by 6 bases, the J end by 5 bases, with 10 bases between. Sequencing was performed with immunoSEQ multiplex PCR; in TCRdb, only in-frame clones are kept and a portion is missing. The sample records over 90,000 clones, 88% being singletons. Collection occurred without any documented infections or immune events in donors. This record belongs to a study of identifying expanded T cells in peripheral blood. Overall study findings and caveats: Variance in clone template counts between roughly two-week samples significantly increased with total template count across all healthy donors.

The J gene is TRBJ2-2, the V gene TRBV2; the D gene is possibly TRBD1 (5 bases). The specimen sequenced was blood. The TCR originated in a person aged 18 to 75 in good health. DNA for the CDR3: TGTGCCAGCAGACAGGACAAAACCGGGGAGCTGTTTTTT. It encodes CASRQDKTGELFF.